This T cell receptor beta chain was sequenced in a study of blood T cell repertoires in COVID-19. Per the authors' pipeline: Amplifying reference gene primers gave estimates of nucleated cell counts. Repertoires were generated with immunoSEQ multiplex PCR, while TCRdb's copy carries only in-frame clones and drops some. The V and J calls and clone size were taken over from that table, and D and trimming were inferred from the DNA. The sample holds hundreds of thousands of clones, approximately 90% seen once. This clone has a single count. The same CDR3 is also encoded by other DNA sequences in this sample. Seattle's enrolled individuals joined amid active infection and were then monitored longitudinally. Sequenced input: peripheral blood. This clonotype originated in a woman in her 30s with COVID-19, enrolled during active disease.

The CDR3 spells CASSQELAGETQYF. The CDR3 nucleotides are TGCGCCAGCAGCCAAGAACTAGCGGGAGAGACCCAGTACTTC. This chain connects TRBV4-3 to TRBJ2-5; TRBD2 agrees at 9 bases. The CDR3 is 14 amino acids. V dropped 0 bases and J dropped 4; count of bases not matched to a gene: 0. Germline CDR1 reads LGHNA; CDR2 reads YSLEER.